This TCR beta chain was retrieved from a study of blood T cell repertoires in COVID-19. Background on the study: Both acute and convalescent COVID-19 samples were obtained from the United States, Italy and Spain.

Germline lookup yields CDR1 MNHEY and CDR2 SVGAGI. Trimming removed 6 bases from V and 7 bases from J, with 15 bases in between. This CDR3 has 13 residues. Original processing notes: Cell counts per sample came from amplifying reference gene primers. Clones were sequenced by immunoSEQ multiplex PCR, and TCRdb holds only the in-frame ones, with some missing. The V and J calls and clone size come from that table; D and trimming were worked out from the DNA. The sample carries more than 130,000 clones, roughly four fifths recorded once. The V gene is TRBV6-5, the J gene TRBJ1-2; D remains ambiguous. The receptor was isolated from an elderly woman in a cohort sampled during active or convalescent COVID-19. Specimen: peripheral blood. The CDR3 bases are TGTGCCAGCAGGCCAGATTCCTCGGGTGGCTACACCTTC. Translation gives CASRPDSSGGYTF.